A selection of T cell receptor beta chains follows, all from one sample in a study of blood T cell repertoires in COVID-19. Method: immunoSEQ multiplex PCR; TCRdb's copy keeps in-frame clones and lacks some. The data contain about 280,000 clones, roughly 80% of them seen just once; the ten biggest clones take up less than 5.5%. Specimen: PBMCs or T cells enriched from blood (not recorded which). These receptors all come from a man aged 40-50 years who had been exposed to COVID-19. Both conserved end residues are part of each CDR3. D genes are given only for firm matches. Size tells how often a clone was seen (once, few, many) or the class of an expanded clone, and some rows leave it out.

>.|TRBV7-9|TRBJ2-5|.
CASSFTTPRLVRGEQYF
TGTGCCAGCAGCTTCACAACGCCTCGACTCGTTCGGGGAGAGCAGTACTTC
>.|TRBV7-9|TRBJ2-1|few
CASSLAPLSGTGNEQFF
TGTGCCAGCAGCTTAGCTCCCTTATCGGGAACGGGTAATGAGCAGTTCTTC
>.|TRBV30|TRBJ1-5|.
CAWSAQGGSRPQHF
TGTGCCTGGAGTGCCCAGGGAGGTAGCCGGCCCCAGCATTTT
>.|TRBV13|TRBJ1-1|.
CASSNSRGGPRTEAFF
TGTGCCAGCAGTAACTCGAGGGGAGGGCCGAGGACTGAAGCTTTCTTT
>TRBD1|TRBV19|TRBJ1-2|.
CASKGTGVPYGYTF
TGTGCCAGTAAGGGGACAGGGGTACCCTATGGCTACACCTTC
>.|TRBV7-9|TRBJ1-5|few
CASSSPGDVAQHF
TGTGCCAGCAGCTCGCCCGGAGATGTCGCCCAGCATTTT
>.|TRBV2|TRBJ1-2|.
CARDNYSYGYTF
TGTGCCAGGGACAACTACTCCTATGGCTACACCTTC
>.|TRBV7-9|TRBJ2-2|.
CAHFVFGRGTGELFF
TGTGCCCATTTCGTATTCGGGAGAGGTACCGGGGAGCTGTTTTTT
>.|TRBV5-1|TRBJ2-3|.
CASSFQGRGTDTQYF
TGCGCCAGCAGCTTCCAGGGGAGGGGAACAGATACGCAGTATTTT
>.|TRBV29-1|TRBJ2-2|.
CSVRDRTGELFF
TGCAGCGTCCGCGACAGGACCGGGGAGCTGTTTTTT
>.|TRBV27|TRBJ2-7|.
CATGGPYYEQYF
TGTGCCACCGGAGGCCCGTACTACGAGCAGTACTTC
>TRBD2|TRBV3-1/TRBV3-2|TRBJ2-1|.
CASRTSGGLEQFF
TGTGCCAGCAGGACTAGCGGAGGCCTAGAGCAGTTCTTC
>.|TRBV10-3|TRBJ2-7|.
CAISVALIGEQYF
TGTGCCATCAGTGTGGCCTTAATTGGTGAGCAGTACTTC
>TRBD2|TRBV5-1|TRBJ2-7|.
CASSLEGLAGEQYF
TGCGCCAGCAGCTTGGAAGGACTAGCCGGCGAGCAGTACTTC
>TRBD1|TRBV29-1|TRBJ1-1|.
CSVGQRLSQGRAFF
TGCAGCGTCGGACAGCGATTATCACAGGGGCGAGCTTTCTTT
>.|TRBV7-9|TRBJ2-4|.
CASRSDGLGAKNIQYF
TGTGCCAGCAGATCGGACGGACTCGGGGCCAAAAACATTCAGTACTTC
>.|TRBV27|TRBJ1-2|.
CASSFADSYGYTF
TGTGCCAGCAGTTTCGCGGACAGCTATGGCTACACCTTC
>.|TRBV2|TRBJ2-2|.
CASSGSRDKANTGELFF
TGTGCCAGCAGTGGGTCCCGGGACAAGGCGAACACCGGGGAGCTGTTTTTT
>TRBD1|TRBV6-1|TRBJ2-7|.
CASSESLGQGSYEQYF
TGTGCCAGCAGTGAGTCACTCGGACAGGGGTCCTACGAGCAGTACTTC
>TRBD2|TRBV5-1|TRBJ2-1|.
CASSPGGLAGYNEQFF
TGCGCCAGCAGCCCGGGGGGACTAGCTGGATACAATGAGCAGTTCTTC
>.|TRBV18|TRBJ2-7|.
CASSPITFRAGSTPPYEQYF
TGTGCCAGCTCACCTATCACTTTTCGGGCGGGCTCCACCCCCCCCTACGAGCAGTACTTC
>.|TRBV2|TRBJ1-5|.
CASMGARNQPQHF
TGTGCCAGCATGGGGGCGCGAAATCAGCCCCAGCATTTT
>TRBD2|TRBV14|TRBJ2-7|.
CASSSLAGKNEQYF
TGTGCCAGCAGCTCACTAGCGGGAAAGAACGAGCAGTACTTC
>.|TRBV15|TRBJ1-6|.
CATSRDPSRAGDHHSPLHF
TGTGCCACCAGCAGAGATCCGAGTCGCGCAGGGGACCACCATTCACCCCTCCACTTT
>TRBD1|TRBV30|TRBJ2-7|.
CAWSVGDRVTYEQYF
TGTGCCTGGAGTGTGGGGGACAGGGTAACCTACGAGCAGTACTTC
>TRBD2|TRBV4-2|TRBJ2-5|.
CASSQGHGRAGETQYF
TGTGCCAGCAGCCAGGGTCACGGGAGGGCGGGAGAGACCCAGTACTTC
>.|TRBV25-1|TRBJ1-2|.
CASSSGETSGYTF
TGTGCCAGCAGTTCGGGGGAGACATCCGGCTACACCTTC
>TRBD2|TRBV7-9|TRBJ2-7|.
CASSSPGPGGYEQYF
TGTGCCAGCAGCTCCCCAGGGCCGGGGGGGTACGAGCAGTACTTC
>TRBD2|TRBV5-1|TRBJ2-5|.
CASSLRPGGSLGETQYF
TGCGCCAGCAGCTTGAGGCCCGGCGGGAGTTTAGGAGAGACCCAGTACTTC
>.|TRBV30|TRBJ1-5|.
CAWSVLRGAAQPQHF
TGTGCCTGGAGTGTACTTCGGGGGGCTGCTCAGCCCCAGCATTTT
>.|TRBV24-1|TRBJ2-6|.
CATSDPGSSGANVLTF
TGTGCCACCAGTGACCCGGGGTCTAGCGGGGCCAACGTCCTGACTTTC
>TRBD1|TRBV29-1|TRBJ2-7|.
CSAGTGGPYEQYF
TGCAGCGCCGGGACAGGGGGACCCTACGAGCAGTACTTC
>TRBD2|TRBV24-1|TRBJ2-3|.
CATSDPGTSGTGDTQYF
TGTGCCACCAGTGATCCCGGGACTAGCGGGACTGGGGATACGCAGTATTTT
>TRBD2|TRBV27|TRBJ2-7|.
CASTFSGSGSYEQYF
TGTGCCAGCACCTTCAGCGGGAGTGGCTCCTACGAGCAGTACTTC
>TRBD1|TRBV9|TRBJ2-4|.
CASSEWTGLNIQYF
TGTGCCAGCAGCGAGTGGACAGGGCTAAACATTCAGTACTTC
>.|TRBV7-9|TRBJ2-1|.
CASTRDTNEQFF
TGTGCCAGTACCCGGGACACCAATGAGCAGTTCTTC
>TRBD2|TRBV7-3|TRBJ2-1|.
CASSFSAGAGDNEQFF
TGTGCCAGCAGCTTTTCGGCGGGAGCCGGGGACAATGAGCAGTTCTTC
>TRBD1|TRBV27|TRBJ2-7|.
CASSSSGTGRYEQYF
TGTGCCAGCAGTTCGTCCGGGACAGGTCGCTACGAGCAGTACTTC
>.|TRBV19|TRBJ2-3|.
CASSTGAGADTQYF
TGTGCCAGTAGTACGGGGGCGGGAGCGGATACGCAGTATTTT
>.|TRBV15|TRBJ2-7|.
CATSRDPGFYEQYF
TGTGCCACCAGCAGAGATCCGGGGTTCTACGAGCAGTACTTC
>.|TRBV6-4|TRBJ1-1|.
CASRDRHQNTEAFF
TGTGCCAGCAGGGACAGACACCAGAACACTGAAGCTTTCTTT
>.|TRBV18|TRBJ1-2|few
CASSPDDPGANYGYTF
TGTGCCAGCTCACCAGATGACCCAGGGGCTAACTATGGCTACACCTTC
>TRBD2|TRBV5-4|TRBJ2-6|.
CASSFPSGDSGANVLTF
TGTGCCAGCAGCTTTCCTAGCGGGGATTCTGGGGCCAACGTCCTGACTTTC
>TRBD1|TRBV19|TRBJ1-3|.
CASSNMGQKSSGNTIYF
TGTGCCAGTAGTAACATGGGACAGAAGAGCTCTGGAAACACCATATATTTT
>TRBD2|TRBV29-1|TRBJ2-1|.
CSAPRLAGASYNEQFF
TGCAGCGCCCCACGATTAGCGGGAGCCTCCTACAATGAGCAGTTCTTC
>TRBD2|TRBV7-6|TRBJ2-1|.
CASSSGSGYYNEQFF
TGTGCCAGCAGTAGCGGGAGTGGTTATTACAATGAGCAGTTCTTC
>TRBD2|TRBV10-1|TRBJ2-3|.
CASSGPSGRTDTQYF
TGCGCCAGCAGTGGGCCTAGCGGTCGAACAGATACGCAGTATTTT
>.|TRBV19|TRBJ2-3|.
CASVRADTQYF
TGTGCCAGTGTCCGGGCAGATACGCAGTATTTT
>.|TRBV4-1|TRBJ1-6|few
CASSQQGDSPLHF
TGCGCCAGCAGCCAACAGGGCGATTCACCCCTCCACTTT
>.|TRBV24-1|TRBJ2-1|.
CATSDDLAYEQFF
TGTGCCACCAGTGATGACCTAGCATATGAGCAGTTCTTC
>TRBD2|TRBV27|TRBJ2-5|.
CASSLWASGRGETQYF
TGTGCCAGCAGTTTATGGGCTAGCGGGAGAGGGGAGACCCAGTACTTC
>.|TRBV19|TRBJ1-5|.
CASSIDLPDQPQHF
TGTGCCAGTAGTATAGACCTACCCGATCAGCCCCAGCATTTT
>.|TRBV29-1|TRBJ2-7|once
CSVRAAGAYEQYF
TGCAGCGTTAGGGCGGCAGGGGCCTACGAGCAGTACTTC
>.|TRBV4-1|TRBJ1-1|few
CASSQMTVNTEAFF
TGCGCCAGCAGCCAGATGACAGTTAACACTGAAGCTTTCTTT
>.|TRBV25-1|TRBJ1-1|.
CASSELSSLAGEAFF
TGTGCCAGCAGTGAATTAAGTAGTCTTGCAGGGGAAGCTTTCTTT
>TRBD2|TRBV11-2|TRBJ2-7|.
CASSLIAGASYEQYF
TGTGCCAGCAGCTTGATAGCGGGAGCATCCTACGAGCAGTACTTC
>.|TRBV5-1|TRBJ2-7|.
CASSLVGAGVPYEQYF
TGCGCCAGCAGCTTGGTTGGGGCAGGGGTACCCTACGAGCAGTACTTC
>.|TRBV7-8|TRBJ1-1|.
CASSSTRGAFF
TGTGCCAGCAGTTCAACTCGAGGGGCTTTCTTT